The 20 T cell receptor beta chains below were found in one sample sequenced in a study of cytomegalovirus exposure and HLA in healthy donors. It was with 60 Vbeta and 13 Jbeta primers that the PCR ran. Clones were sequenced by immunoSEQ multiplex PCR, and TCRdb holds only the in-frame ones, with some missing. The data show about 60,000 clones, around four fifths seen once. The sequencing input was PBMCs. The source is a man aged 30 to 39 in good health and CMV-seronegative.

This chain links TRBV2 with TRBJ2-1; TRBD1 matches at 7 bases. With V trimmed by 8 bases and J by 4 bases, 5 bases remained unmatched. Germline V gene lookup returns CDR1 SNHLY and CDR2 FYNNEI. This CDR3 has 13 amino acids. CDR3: CASAGTEYNEQFF. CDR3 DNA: TGTGCCAGCGCCGGGACAGAATACAATGAGCAGTTCTTC.

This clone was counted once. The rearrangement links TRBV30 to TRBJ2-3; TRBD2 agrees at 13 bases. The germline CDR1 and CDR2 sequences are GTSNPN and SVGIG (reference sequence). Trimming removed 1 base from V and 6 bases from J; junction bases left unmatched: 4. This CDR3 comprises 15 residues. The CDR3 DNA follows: TGTGCCTGGAGTGATAAACTAGCGGGAGGGGATACGCAGTATTTT. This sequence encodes CAWSDKLAGGDTQYF.

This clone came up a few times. CDR3 loop: CASSSNSGTSGGPSVTQYF. The CDR3 nucleotides read TGTGCCAGCAGCAGTAATTCCGGGACTAGCGGGGGGCCCTCAGTTACGCAGTATTTT. The gene calls are TRBV5-4 and TRBJ2-3; 15 positions match TRBD2. The CDR3 covers 19 residues. Germline loops: CDR1 SGHNT, CDR2 YYREEE (reference sequence). The junction had 17 bases not matched to a gene; V was cut back by 4 bases and J by 8 bases.

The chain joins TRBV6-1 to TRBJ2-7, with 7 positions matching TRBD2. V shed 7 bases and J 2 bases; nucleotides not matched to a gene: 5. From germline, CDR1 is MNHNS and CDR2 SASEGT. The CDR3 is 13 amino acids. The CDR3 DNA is TGTGCCAGCATTACTAGCGTACCCTACGAGCAGTACTTC. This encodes CASITSVPYEQYF.

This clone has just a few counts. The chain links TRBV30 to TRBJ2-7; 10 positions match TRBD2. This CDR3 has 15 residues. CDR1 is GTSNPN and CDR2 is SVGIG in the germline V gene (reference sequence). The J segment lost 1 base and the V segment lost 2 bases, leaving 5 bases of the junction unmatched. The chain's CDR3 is CAWSPLAGVSYEQYF. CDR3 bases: TGTGCCTGGAGTCCCCTAGCGGGGGTTTCCTACGAGCAGTACTTC. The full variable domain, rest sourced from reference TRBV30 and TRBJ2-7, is SQTIHQWPATLVQPVGSPLSLECTVEGTSNPNLYWYRQAAGRGLQLLFYSVGIGQISSEVPQNLSASRPQDRQFILSSKKLLLSDSGFYLCAWSPLAGVSYEQYFGPGTRLTVT.

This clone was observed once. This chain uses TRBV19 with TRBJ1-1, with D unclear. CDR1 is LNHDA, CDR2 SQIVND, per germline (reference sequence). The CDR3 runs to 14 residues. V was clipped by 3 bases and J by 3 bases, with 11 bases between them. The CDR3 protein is CASSISSEDTEAFF. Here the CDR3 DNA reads TGTGCCAGTAGTATCTCTTCAGAGGACACTGAAGCTTTCTTT.

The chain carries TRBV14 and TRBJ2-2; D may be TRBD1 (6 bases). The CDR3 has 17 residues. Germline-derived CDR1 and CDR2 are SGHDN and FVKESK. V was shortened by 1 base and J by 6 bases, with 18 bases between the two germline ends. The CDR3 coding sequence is TGTGCCAGCAGCCAAGTTTTGGTCAGGGGAAGACCCGGGGAGCTGTTTTTT. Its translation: CASSQVLVRGRPGELFF.

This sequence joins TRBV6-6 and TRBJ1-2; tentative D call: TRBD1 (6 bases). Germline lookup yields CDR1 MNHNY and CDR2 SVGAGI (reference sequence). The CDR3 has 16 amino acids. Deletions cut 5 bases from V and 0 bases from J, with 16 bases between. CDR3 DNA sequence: TGTGCCAGCAGTCGAAGAGGACAGACCGCTAACTATGGCTACACCTTC. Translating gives CASSRRGQTANYGYTF.

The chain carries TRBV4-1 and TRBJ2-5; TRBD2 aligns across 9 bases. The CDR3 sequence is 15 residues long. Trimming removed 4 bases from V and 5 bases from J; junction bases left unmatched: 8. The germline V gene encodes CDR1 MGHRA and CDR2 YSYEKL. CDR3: CASSPIAGATETQYF. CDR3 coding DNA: TGCGCCAGCAGCCCAATAGCGGGGGCTACGGAGACCCAGTACTTC.

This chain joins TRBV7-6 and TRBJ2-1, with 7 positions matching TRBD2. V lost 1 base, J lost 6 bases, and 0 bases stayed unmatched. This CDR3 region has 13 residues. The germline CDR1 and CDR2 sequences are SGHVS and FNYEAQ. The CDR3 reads CASSLGGGNEQFF. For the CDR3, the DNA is TGTGCCAGCAGCTTAGGGGGGGGCAATGAGCAGTTCTTC.

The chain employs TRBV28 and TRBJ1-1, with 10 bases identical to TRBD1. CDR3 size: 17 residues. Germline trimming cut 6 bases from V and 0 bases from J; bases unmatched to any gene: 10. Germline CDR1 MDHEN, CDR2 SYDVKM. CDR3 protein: CASSPDRDRGLNTEAFF. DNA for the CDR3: TGTGCCAGCAGCCCCGATAGGGACAGGGGCTTGAACACTGAAGCTTTCTTT. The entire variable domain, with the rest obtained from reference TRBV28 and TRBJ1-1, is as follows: DVKVTQSSRYLVKRTGEKVFLECVQDMDHENMFWYRQDPGLGLRLIYFSYDVKMKEKGDIPEGYSVSREKKERFSLILESASTNQTSMYLCASSPDRDRGLNTEAFFGQGTRLTVV.

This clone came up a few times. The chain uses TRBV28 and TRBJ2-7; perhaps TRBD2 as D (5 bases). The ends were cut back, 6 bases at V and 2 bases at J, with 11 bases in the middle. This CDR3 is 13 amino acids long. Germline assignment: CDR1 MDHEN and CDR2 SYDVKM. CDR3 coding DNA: TGTGCCAGCAGACCCGGGATCGCCTACGAGCAGTACTTC. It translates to CASRPGIAYEQYF.

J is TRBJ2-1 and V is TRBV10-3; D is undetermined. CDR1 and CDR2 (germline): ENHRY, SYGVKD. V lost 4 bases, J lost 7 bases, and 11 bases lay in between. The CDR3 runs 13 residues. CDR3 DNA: TGTGCCATCAGTGCGACCAAGGAGAATGAGCAGTTCTTC. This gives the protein CAISATKENEQFF.

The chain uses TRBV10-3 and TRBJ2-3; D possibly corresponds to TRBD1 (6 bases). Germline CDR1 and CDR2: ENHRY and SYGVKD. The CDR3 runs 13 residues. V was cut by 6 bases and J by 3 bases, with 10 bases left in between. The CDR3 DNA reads TGTGCCATCAGACAGGGCGAGACAGATACGCAGTATTTT. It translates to CAIRQGETDTQYF.

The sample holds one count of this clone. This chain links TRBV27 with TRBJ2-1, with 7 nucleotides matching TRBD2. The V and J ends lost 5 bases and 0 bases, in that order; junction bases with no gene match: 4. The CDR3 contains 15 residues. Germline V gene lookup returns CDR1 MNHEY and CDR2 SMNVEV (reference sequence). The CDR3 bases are TGTGCCAGCAGTCCTAGCGGAGGCTCCTACAATGAGCAGTTCTTC. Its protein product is CASSPSGGSYNEQFF.

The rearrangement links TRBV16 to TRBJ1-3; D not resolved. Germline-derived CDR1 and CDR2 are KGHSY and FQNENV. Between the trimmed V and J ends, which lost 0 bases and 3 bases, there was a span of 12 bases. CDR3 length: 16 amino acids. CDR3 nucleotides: TGTGCCAGCAGCCAATCCACAGTGGAGGGTGGAAACACCATATATTTT. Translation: CASSQSTVEGGNTIYF.

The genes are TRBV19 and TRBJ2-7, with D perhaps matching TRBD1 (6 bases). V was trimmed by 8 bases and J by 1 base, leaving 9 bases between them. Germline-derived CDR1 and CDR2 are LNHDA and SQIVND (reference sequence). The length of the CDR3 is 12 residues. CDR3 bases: TGTGCCAGTGAGGACAGATCCTACGAGCAGTACTTC. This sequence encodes CASEDRSYEQYF.

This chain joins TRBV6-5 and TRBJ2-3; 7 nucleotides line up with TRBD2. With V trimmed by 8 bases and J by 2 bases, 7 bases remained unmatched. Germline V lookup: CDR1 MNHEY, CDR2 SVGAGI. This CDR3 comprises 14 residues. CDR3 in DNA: TGTGCCAGCCGGGGCGGGGGATACACAGATACGCAGTATTTT. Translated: CASRGGGYTDTQYF.

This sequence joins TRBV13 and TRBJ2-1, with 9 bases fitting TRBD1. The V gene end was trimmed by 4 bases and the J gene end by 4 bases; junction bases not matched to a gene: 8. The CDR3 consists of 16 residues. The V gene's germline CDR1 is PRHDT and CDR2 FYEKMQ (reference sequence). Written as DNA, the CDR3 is TGTGCCAGCAGCTCGACCAGGACAGGGGAATACAATGAGCAGTTCTTC. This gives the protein CASSSTRTGEYNEQFF.

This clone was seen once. For the CDR3, the DNA is TGTGCCAGCAGCTTAGGGAGCGCGGGGAATCAGCCCCAGCATTTT. Translated, it gives CASSLGSAGNQPQHF. V gene TRBV7-9 combines with J gene TRBJ1-5, with no clear D. Germline CDR1 reads SEHNR; CDR2 reads FQNEAQ (reference sequence). The CDR3 extends over 15 amino acids. Trimming cost V 1 base and J 4 bases, with 11 bases left between them.